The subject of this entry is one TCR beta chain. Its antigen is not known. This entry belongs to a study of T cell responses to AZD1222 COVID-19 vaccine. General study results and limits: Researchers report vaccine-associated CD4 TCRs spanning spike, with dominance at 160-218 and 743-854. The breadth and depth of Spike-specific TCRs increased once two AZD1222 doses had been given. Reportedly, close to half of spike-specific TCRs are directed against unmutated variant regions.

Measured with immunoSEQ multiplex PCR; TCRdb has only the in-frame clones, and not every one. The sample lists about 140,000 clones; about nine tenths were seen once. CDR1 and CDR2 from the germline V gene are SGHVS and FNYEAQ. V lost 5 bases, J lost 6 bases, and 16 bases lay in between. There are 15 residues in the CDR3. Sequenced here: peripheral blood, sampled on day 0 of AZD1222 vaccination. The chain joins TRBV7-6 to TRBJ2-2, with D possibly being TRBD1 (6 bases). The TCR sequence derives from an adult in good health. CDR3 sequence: CASSPQSGVAGELFF. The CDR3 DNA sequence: TGTGCCAGCAGCCCGCAATCAGGGGTGGCCGGGGAGCTGTTTTTT. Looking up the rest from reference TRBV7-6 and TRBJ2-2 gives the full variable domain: GAGVSQSPRYKVTKRGQDVALRCDPISGHVSLYWYRQALGQGPEFLTYFNYEAQQDKSGLPNDRFSAERPEGSISTLTIQRTEQRDSAMYRCASSPQSGVAGELFFGEGSRLTVL.